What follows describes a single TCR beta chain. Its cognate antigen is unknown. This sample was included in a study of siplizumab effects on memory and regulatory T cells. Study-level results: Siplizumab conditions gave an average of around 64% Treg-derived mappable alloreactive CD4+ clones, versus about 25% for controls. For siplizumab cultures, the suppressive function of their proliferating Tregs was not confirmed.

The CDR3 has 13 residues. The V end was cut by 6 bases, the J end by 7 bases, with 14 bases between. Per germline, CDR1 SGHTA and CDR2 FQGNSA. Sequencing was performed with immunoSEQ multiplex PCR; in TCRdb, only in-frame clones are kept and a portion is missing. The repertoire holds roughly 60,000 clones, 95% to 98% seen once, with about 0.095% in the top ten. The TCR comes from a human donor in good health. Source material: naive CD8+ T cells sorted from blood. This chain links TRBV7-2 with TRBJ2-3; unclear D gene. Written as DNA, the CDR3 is TGTGCCAGCAGTCCCCCCGCGGAGTATACGCAGTATTTT. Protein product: CASSPPAEYTQYF.